This T cell receptor (beta chain) comes out of a study of shared clonotypes between healthy human individuals. Study-level background: Per donor, CD8 memory used one plate, CD8 naive used two, CD4 memory used three and CD4 naive used three.

The CDR3 consists of 15 residues. Germline V gene data show CDR1 as SGHTS and CDR2 as YDEGEE. V was trimmed by 1 base and J by 5 bases, leaving 13 bases between them. It was into CD45RA+ naive and CD45RA-negative memory subsets that the CD4+ cells were split. With respect to this clone: Its antigen is undetermined.

Study observations and caveats: Naive subsets generally had larger estimated richness than memory subsets.

The authors distributed each subset's genomic DNA evenly over several immunoSEQ plates. TCRdb's table, derived via immunoSEQ multiplex PCR, lists solely in-frame clones and lacks some. The table includes about 1 million clones, roughly 80% detected once. Sequencing used memory CD4+ T cells sorted from blood. Subset meaning: CD45RA-negative fraction. The gene calls are TRBV5-8 and TRBJ1-5; D possibly corresponds to TRBD1 (6 bases). The TCR was taken from a young man in good health. The CDR3 DNA reads TGTGCCAGCAGCTTGAGGGGGGCTCGTGATCAGCCCCAGCATTTT. Protein: CASSLRGARDQPQHF.